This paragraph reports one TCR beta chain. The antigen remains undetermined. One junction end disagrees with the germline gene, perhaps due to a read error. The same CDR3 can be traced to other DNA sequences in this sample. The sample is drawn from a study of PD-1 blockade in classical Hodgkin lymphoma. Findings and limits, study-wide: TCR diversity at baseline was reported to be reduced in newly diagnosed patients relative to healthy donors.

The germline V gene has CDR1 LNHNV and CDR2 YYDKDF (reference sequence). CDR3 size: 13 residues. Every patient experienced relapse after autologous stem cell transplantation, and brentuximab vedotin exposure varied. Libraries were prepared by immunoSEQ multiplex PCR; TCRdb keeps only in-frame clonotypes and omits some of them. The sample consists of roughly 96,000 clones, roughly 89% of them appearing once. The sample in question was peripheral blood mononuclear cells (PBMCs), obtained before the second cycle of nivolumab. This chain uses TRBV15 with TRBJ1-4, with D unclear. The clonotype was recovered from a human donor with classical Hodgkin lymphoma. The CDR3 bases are TGTGCCACCAGGCCAGCCGACCGGGAAAAATTGTTTTTT. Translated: CATRPADREKLFF. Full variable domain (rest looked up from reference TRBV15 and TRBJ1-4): DAMVIQNPRYQVTQFGKPVTLSCSQTLNHNVMYWYQQKSSQAPKLLFHYYDKDFNNEADTPDNFQSRRPNTSFCFLDIRSPGLGDTAMYLCATRPADREKLFFGSGTQLSVL.